Presented here are 27 T cell receptor beta chains from one specimen sequenced in a study of blood T cell repertoires in COVID-19. Assay used: immunoSEQ multiplex PCR; TCRdb lists only in-frame clones, some missing. The sample holds fewer than 200,000 clones; roughly four fifths are singletons and the top ten take 1.5%. Sequencing was performed on peripheral blood. The receptors derive from a human donor in a cohort sampled during active COVID-19.

This rearrangement joins TRBV6-5 to TRBJ1-2, with 9 bases lining up with TRBD1. Per the germline V gene, CDR1 is MNHEY and CDR2 is SVGAGI. CDR3 length: 12 amino acids. The ends lost 6 bases at V and 8 bases at J; junction bases unmatched: 4. The chain's CDR3 is CASSLGQGGYTF. The CDR3 DNA reads TGTGCCAGCAGCCTCGGACAGGGGGGCTACACCTTC.

The V and J genes are TRBV10-2 and TRBJ2-2; 9 nucleotides line up with TRBD2. The germline V gene encodes CDR1 WSHSY and CDR2 SAAADI. The CDR3 has 15 amino acids. Losses at the gene ends were 3 bases for V and 6 bases for J; bases not matched to a gene: 5. The CDR3 sequence is CASSDFGGGAGELFF. The CDR3 region has the DNA TGCGCCAGCAGTGATTTCGGCGGGGGGGCCGGGGAGCTGTTTTTT.

This sequence joins TRBV11-2 and TRBJ2-7; 7 nucleotides agree with TRBD2. After removal of 5 bases from V and 4 bases from J, the junction contained 2 bases not matched to a gene. There are 12 residues in the CDR3. Germline values: CDR1 SGHAT, CDR2 FQNNGV. This chain's CDR3 is CASSQLAYEQYF. CDR3 in DNA: TGTGCCAGCAGCCAACTAGCGTACGAGCAGTACTTC.

The J gene is TRBJ2-1, the V gene TRBV6-5; 7 positions match TRBD2. Germline assignment: CDR1 MNHEY and CDR2 SVGAGI. The trim removed 2 bases at V and 7 bases at J, leaving 8 bases unmatched. The CDR3 has 15 residues. The CDR3 sequence is CASSYGLAVGNEQFF. CDR3 in DNA: TGTGCCAGCAGTTACGGCCTAGCGGTTGGGAATGAGCAGTTCTTC.

The chain uses TRBV25-1 and TRBJ1-1, with D perhaps TRBD1 (6 bases). This CDR3 contains 16 residues. Germline CDR1 MGHDK, CDR2 SYGVNS. Trimming shortened V by 5 bases and J by 1 base, and 17 bases separated the two germline ends. The CDR3: CASSKLERTANTEAFF. CDR3 in DNA: TGTGCCAGCAGTAAACTAGAGAGGACAGCGAACACTGAAGCTTTCTTT.

This chain links TRBV28 with TRBJ2-7; the match to TRBD2 covers 14 bases. V was pared by 7 bases and J by 2 bases, with 4 bases of the junction left unmatched. This CDR3 contains 15 residues. Looked up from germline, CDR1 is MDHEN and CDR2 is SYDVKM. The CDR3 loop reads CASTQTSGRAYEQYF. Written as DNA, the CDR3 is TGTGCCAGCACCCAGACTAGCGGGAGGGCCTACGAGCAGTACTTC.

The genes are TRBV5-1 and TRBJ2-5, with 12 bases fitting TRBD1. Germline V lookup: CDR1 SGHRS, CDR2 YFSETQ. This CDR3 contains 16 residues. V lost 0 bases, J lost 2 bases, and 2 bases stayed unmatched. CDR3 DNA: TGCGCCAGCAGCTTGGGGGACAGGGGGCTGCAAGAGACCCAGTACTTC. Protein: CASSLGDRGLQETQYF.

The chain combines TRBV7-9 with TRBJ1-2, with no clear D. The germline V gene has CDR1 SEHNR and CDR2 FQNEAQ (reference sequence). Trimming took off 5 bases at V and 7 bases at J, with 14 bases between the two ends. CDR3 length: 13 amino acids. The CDR3 loop reads CASSPRQAGGYTF. Written as DNA, the CDR3 is TGTGCCAGCAGCCCTCGCCAGGCAGGTGGCTACACCTTC.

V and J are TRBV6-5 and TRBJ2-1; D is unresolved. Per the germline V gene, CDR1 is MNHEY and CDR2 is SVGAGI. The CDR3 consists of 10 residues. V lost 8 bases, J lost 4 bases, and 3 bases lay in between. The CDR3 loop is CASLYNEQFF. The CDR3 region has the DNA TGTGCCAGCCTATACAATGAGCAGTTCTTC.

This chain joins TRBV5-4 and TRBJ2-6, with unresolved D. The germline V and J ends were trimmed by 6 bases and 0 bases, with 7 bases remaining between them. Germline V CDR1 and CDR2: SGHNT, YYREEE (reference sequence). The CDR3 contains 14 residues. CDR3 coding DNA: TGTGCCAGCACATACAGCTCTGGGGCCAACGTCCTGACTTTC. Translation: CASTYSSGANVLTF.

This clone was detected once. The genes are TRBV6-5 and TRBJ2-1; D might be TRBD2 (6 bases). The germline V gene has CDR1 MNHEY and CDR2 SVGAGI. The CDR3 runs 12 residues. With 2 bases removed from V and 7 bases from J, the gap between germline ends came to 6 bases. CDR3 residues: CASSYAGNEQFF. The CDR3 bases are TGTGCCAGCAGTTACGCGGGGAATGAGCAGTTCTTC.

This clone came up once. V usage is TRBV19 and J usage is TRBJ2-1, with TRBD2 matching 11 bases. This CDR3 has 18 amino acids. The V and J ends lost 3 bases and 4 bases, in that order; junction bases with no gene match: 11. Germline assignment: CDR1 LNHDA and CDR2 SQIVND (reference sequence). CDR3 sequence (DNA): TGTGCCAGTAGTATCTCCGCACTAGCGGGAGTCTGGTACAATGAGCAGTTCTTC. It is translated as CASSISALAGVWYNEQFF.

The V and J genes are TRBV29-1 and TRBJ1-2; D uncertain. Trimming stripped 4 bases from V and 6 bases from J, with 18 bases between. The length of the CDR3 is 14 residues. Germline CDR1 is SQVTM and CDR2 is ANQGSEA. The CDR3 region is CSVGRRLTGDGYTF. DNA of the CDR3: TGCAGCGTTGGAAGGAGGCTTACTGGGGATGGCTACACCTTC. The whole variable domain, remainder taken from reference TRBV29-1 and TRBJ1-2, is SAVISQKPSRDICQRGTSLTIQCQVDSQVTMMFWYRQQPGQSLTLIATANQGSEATYESGFVIDKFPISRPNLTFSTLTVSNMSPEDSSIYLCSVGRRLTGDGYTFGSGTRLTVV.

Comments on this clone: Within the sample, other DNA sequences also encode this same CDR3. This rearrangement joins TRBV28 to TRBJ1-3; 7 nucleotides align to TRBD1. Per the germline V gene, CDR1 is MDHEN and CDR2 is SYDVKM. The CDR3 is 16 residues long. V lost 5 bases to trimming and J lost 0 bases; unmatched junction nucleotides: 7. The CDR3: CASSPPDRSSGNTIYF. For the CDR3, the DNA is TGTGCCAGCAGTCCCCCGGACAGGAGCTCTGGAAACACCATATATTTT.

This clone is a singleton in its sample. The CDR3 sequence is CASSQESSGGSDTQYF. The CDR3 nucleotides are TGCGCCAGCAGCCAAGAGTCTAGCGGGGGTTCAGATACGCAGTATTTT. J is TRBJ2-3 and V is TRBV4-3; 10 bases line up with TRBD2. Germline CDR1 reads LGHNA; CDR2 reads YSLEER. The CDR3 covers 16 residues. With 0 bases clipped from V and 4 bases from J, the junction kept 4 bases outside the gene matches.

The chain links TRBV29-1 to TRBJ2-5; 8 nucleotides match TRBD2. CDR1 and CDR2 (germline): SQVTM, ANQGSEA. The CDR3 length is 14 residues. J gave up 2 bases and V 6 bases, and 8 bases lay outside the gene matches. The CDR3 sequence is CSVDTLAAQETQYF. The CDR3 nucleotides read TGCAGCGTAGATACACTAGCGGCGCAAGAGACCCAGTACTTC.

As for this clone: Other DNA sequences within the sample encode an identical CDR3. The gene calls are TRBV6-2 or TRBV6-3 and TRBJ2-5, with D uncertain. With 2 bases removed from V and 4 bases from J, the gap between germline ends came to 5 bases. Germline CDR1 reads MNHEY; CDR2 reads SVGEGT. The CDR3 contains 12 residues. The CDR3 bases are TGTGCCAGCAGTTACCGGAGAGAGACCCAGTACTTC. The encoded protein is CASSYRRETQYF.

This clone occurred once. This chain connects TRBV6-6 to TRBJ1-6, with D unclear. The germline V gene has CDR1 MNHNY and CDR2 SVGAGI (reference sequence). The ends were cut back, 9 bases at V and 0 bases at J, with 12 bases in the middle. CDR3 size: 15 residues. For the CDR3, the DNA is TGTGCCAGTTTGAGGGAGAGCTCCTATAATTCACCCCTCCACTTT. Its translation is CASLRESSYNSPLHF.

This chain connects TRBV28 to TRBJ1-5; 7 bases are shared with TRBD1. The length of the CDR3 is 13 residues. V was clipped by 3 bases and J by 5 bases; unmatched bases: 1. Germline CDR1 and CDR2: MDHEN and SYDVKM. CDR3 sequence reads: CASSFRGDQPQHF. DNA for the CDR3: TGTGCCAGCAGTTTCAGGGGGGATCAGCCCCAGCATTTT.

The CDR3 coding sequence is TGTGCCAGCAGGAGAAGACTGTTATCCTACGAGCAGTACTTC. Protein: CASRRRLLSYEQYF. V and J are TRBV5-6 and TRBJ2-7; no firm D call. The CDR3 has 14 amino acids. V was pared by 5 bases and J by 1 base, with 13 bases between. CDR1 and CDR2 (germline): SGHDT, YYEEEE. Together with reference TRBV5-6 and TRBJ2-7, the CDR3 gives the full variable domain: DAGVTQSPTHLIKTRGQQVTLRCSPKSGHDTVSWYQQALGQGPQFIFQYYEEEERQRGNFPDRFSGHQFPNYSSELNVNALLLGDSALYLCASRRRLLSYEQYFGPGTRLTVT.

The rearrangement uses TRBV6-2 or TRBV6-3 and TRBJ1-3; TRBD1 matches at 9 bases. Germline V gene sequence: CDR1 MNHEY, CDR2 SVGEGT. V gave up 6 bases and J gave up 1 base; unmatched junction bases: 7. This CDR3 spans 16 amino acids. This chain's CDR3 is CASSRRDRASGNTIYF. The CDR3 DNA is TGTGCCAGCAGCCGAAGGGACAGGGCATCTGGAAACACCATATATTTT.

The J gene is TRBJ2-7, the V gene TRBV28; TRBD1 might be the D (6 bases). The length of the CDR3 is 14 residues. The V gene lost 7 bases and the J gene lost 5 bases, with 18 bases spanning the gap. The germline V gene has CDR1 MDHEN and CDR2 SYDVKM. The CDR3 sequence: CASIPRDMGNEQYF. The DNA for the CDR3 is TGTGCCAGCATCCCTCGGGACATGGGAAACGAGCAGTACTTC.

This chain links TRBV7-9 with TRBJ1-2; D gene uncertain. Germline loops: CDR1 SEHNR, CDR2 FQNEAQ (reference sequence). The V end was cut by 5 bases, the J end by 4 bases, with 17 bases between. There are 15 residues in the CDR3. CDR3 in DNA: TGTGCCAGCAGCCCCCCCGGGTACGGAGGCTATGGCTACACCTTC. This gives the protein CASSPPGYGGYGYTF. The full variable domain, completed using reference TRBV7-9 and TRBJ1-2, is DTGVSQNPRHKITKRGQNVTFRCDPISEHNRLYWYRQTLGQGPEFLTYFQNEAQLEKSRLLSDRFSAERPKGSFSTLEIQRTEQGDSAMYLCASSPPGYGGYGYTFGSGTRLTVV.

This clone has just one count. The chain uses TRBV19 and TRBJ1-5; D gene ambiguous. Trimming shortened V by 5 bases and J by 4 bases, and 18 bases separated the two germline ends. Germline V gene sequence: CDR1 LNHDA, CDR2 SQIVND (reference sequence). The CDR3 has 16 amino acids. CDR3 in DNA: TGTGCCAGTAGTCCCCGCTTAGGGAGAACTAATCAGCCCCAGCATTTT. Its translation: CASSPRLGRTNQPQHF.

As concerns this clone: The same CDR3 can be traced to other DNA sequences in this sample. The chain links TRBV11-2 to TRBJ2-7, with TRBD2 matching 12 bases. V was clipped by 5 bases and J by 6 bases; unmatched bases: 2. From germline, CDR1 is SGHAT and CDR2 FQNNGV. The CDR3 runs 13 residues. The CDR3 sequence: CASSLGLAGEQYF. Written as DNA, the CDR3 is TGTGCCAGCAGCCTGGGACTAGCGGGCGAGCAGTACTTC.

V usage is TRBV4-1 and J usage is TRBJ2-1; TRBD2 agrees at 12 bases. Looked up from germline, CDR1 is MGHRA and CDR2 is YSYEKL. V shed 3 bases, J shed 7 bases, and the junction held 7 bases outside the gene matches. The CDR3 covers 16 residues. CDR3 nucleotides: TGCGCCAGCAGCCAGAACCTAGCGGGGGGGAGGAATGAGCAGTTCTTC. It encodes CASSQNLAGGRNEQFF.

This clone was counted once. The chain's CDR3 is CSLRQVYEQYF. CDR3 DNA sequence: TGCAGTCTAAGACAGGTCTACGAGCAGTACTTC. The rearrangement links TRBV20-1 to TRBJ2-7; D possibly corresponds to TRBD1 (6 bases). Per the germline V gene, CDR1 is DFQATT and CDR2 is SNEGSKA (reference sequence). This CDR3 region has 11 residues. Between the trimmed V and J ends, which lost 8 bases and 3 bases, there was a span of 11 bases.